This entry lists 10 T cell receptor beta chains sequenced from one sample in a study of technical replicates of blood from a handful of donors. Profiled with immunoSEQ multiplex PCR; TCRdb holds only in-frame clones, not every one. The sample holds almost 55,000 clones, about 93% seen once. Sequencing was done on a sample of T cells isolated from PBMCs. The receptors originated from a human donor in good health.

The genes are TRBV13 and TRBJ2-3; possibly TRBD2 for D (5 bases). V lost 5 bases, J lost 2 bases, and 17 bases lay in between. Germline-derived CDR1 and CDR2 are PRHDT and FYEKMQ (reference sequence). The CDR3 length is 16 residues. The CDR3 is CASSRPGPRDTDTQYF. CDR3 nucleotide sequence: TGTGCCAGCAGCCGGCCGGGCCCTCGGGACACAGATACGCAGTATTTT.

This chain joins TRBV11-3 and TRBJ2-1, with 9 bases that match TRBD2. The CDR3 is made up of 20 amino acids. From germline, CDR1 is SGHNT and CDR2 YENEEA. J gave up 0 bases and V 2 bases, and 14 bases lay outside the gene matches. The CDR3: CASSLLRLSGGLSSYNEQFF. The CDR3 DNA reads TGTGCCAGCAGCTTACTCCGACTTAGCGGGGGCCTAAGCTCCTACAATGAGCAGTTCTTC.

The V and J genes are TRBV29-1 and TRBJ2-5; perhaps TRBD2 as D (6 bases). Germline V gene data show CDR1 as SQVTM and CDR2 as ANQGSEA. There are 14 residues in the CDR3. Trimming took 6 bases from V and 2 from J, leaving 16 bases between them. The CDR3: CSVDRGYRQETQYF. As DNA, the CDR3 is TGCAGCGTGGATCGGGGGTATAGGCAAGAGACCCAGTACTTC.

This clone was seen just once. The chain has TRBV13 and TRBJ2-7; 8 nucleotides align to TRBD2. The CDR3 loop spans 15 amino acids. Germline V gene sequence: CDR1 PRHDT, CDR2 FYEKMQ (reference sequence). After removal of 3 bases from V and 2 bases from J, the junction contained 6 bases not matched to a gene. Here the CDR3 reads CASSFRGGATYEQYF. The CDR3 nucleotides read TGTGCCAGCAGCTTTCGGGGGGGGGCAACCTACGAGCAGTACTTC.

The chain is built from TRBV7-3 and TRBJ2-1; D uncertain. CDR1 is SGHTA, CDR2 FQGTGA, per germline. This CDR3 is 13 amino acids long. Trimming removed 4 bases from V and 4 bases from J, with 8 bases in between. CDR3 sequence (DNA): TGTGCCAGCAGCTCGAGGATTTACAATGAGCAGTTCTTC. Its protein product is CASSSRIYNEQFF.

V and J are TRBV29-1 and TRBJ2-1; weak D call: TRBD1 (6 bases). V was clipped by 4 bases and J by 5 bases, with 18 bases between them. Per germline, CDR1 SQVTM and CDR2 ANQGSEA. The CDR3 has 15 amino acids. CDR3 loop: CSVVPNRVANNEQFF. The CDR3 nucleotides are TGCAGCGTTGTCCCGAACAGGGTGGCTAACAATGAGCAGTTCTTC.

This chain uses TRBV6-6 with TRBJ2-3; no clear D gene. CDR1 is MNHNY and CDR2 is SVGAGI in the germline V gene (reference sequence). Trimming cost V 0 bases and J 5 bases, with 9 bases left between them. This CDR3 contains 14 residues. The DNA for the CDR3 is TGTGCCAGCAGTTACTCGAGATCGGTAGATACGCAGTATTTT. Protein sequence: CASSYSRSVDTQYF.

V and J are TRBV29-1 and TRBJ2-3, with 8 bases fitting TRBD1. Germline trimming cut 8 bases from V and 5 bases from J; bases unmatched to any gene: 15. This CDR3 region has 15 residues. The germline gives CDR1 SQVTM, CDR2 ANQGSEA. CDR3 loop: CSSGTGGIPGDTQYF. CDR3 DNA sequence: TGCAGCTCGGGTACAGGGGGAATCCCCGGAGATACGCAGTATTTT.

The gene calls are TRBV5-1 and TRBJ1-5; D possibly corresponds to TRBD1 (5 bases). V shed 0 bases and J shed 6 bases, with 13 bases lying between them. Germline V CDR1 and CDR2: SGHRS, YFSETQ. This CDR3 has 15 amino acids. This CDR3 reads CASSLGAGPGQPQHF. DNA of the CDR3: TGCGCCAGCAGCTTGGGGGCAGGGCCCGGTCAGCCCCAGCATTTT. Based on the CDR3 plus reference TRBV5-1 and TRBJ1-5, the full variable domain is KAGVTQTPRYLIKTRGQQVTLSCSPISGHRSVSWYQQTPGQGLQFLFEYFSETQRNKGNFPGRFSGRQFSNSRSEMNVSTLELGDSALYLCASSLGAGPGQPQHFGDGTRLSIL.

The rearrangement joins TRBV11-2 to TRBJ2-2; the match to TRBD1 covers 7 bases. The CDR3 is made up of 17 amino acids. V trimming: 6 bases; J trimming: 3 bases; junction bases outside the gene matches: 13. The germline CDR1 and CDR2 sequences are SGHAT and FQNNGV. CDR3 loop: CASRIIYRDRYTGELFF. In nucleotides, the CDR3 is TGTGCCAGCAGGATCATCTACCGGGACAGATACACCGGGGAGCTGTTTTTT.